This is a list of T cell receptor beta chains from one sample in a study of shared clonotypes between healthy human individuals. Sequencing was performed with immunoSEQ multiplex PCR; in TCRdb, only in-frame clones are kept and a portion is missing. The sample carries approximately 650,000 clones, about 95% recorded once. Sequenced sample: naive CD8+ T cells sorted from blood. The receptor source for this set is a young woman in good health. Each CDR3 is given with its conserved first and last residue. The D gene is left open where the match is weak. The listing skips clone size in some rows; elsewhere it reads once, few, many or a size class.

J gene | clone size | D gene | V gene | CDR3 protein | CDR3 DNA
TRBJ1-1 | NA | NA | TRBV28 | CASSLFTGTSFTEAFF | TGTGCCAGCAGTTTGTTTACAGGGACGAGCTTTACTGAAGCTTTCTTT
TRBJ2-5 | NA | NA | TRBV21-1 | CASSSRGETQYF | TGTGCCAGCAGCAGTAGGGGGGAGACCCAGTACTTC
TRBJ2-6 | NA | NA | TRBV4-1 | CASSQEGENFSGANVLTF | TGCGCCAGCAGCCAAGAGGGCGAGAATTTCTCTGGGGCCAACGTCCTGACTTTC
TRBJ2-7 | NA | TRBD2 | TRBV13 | CASSLSPGGSYEQYF | TGTGCCAGCAGTCTCTCTCCGGGAGGTTCCTACGAGCAGTACTTC
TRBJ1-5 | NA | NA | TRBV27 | CASRAGGSNQPQHF | TGTGCCAGCAGGGCGGGGGGAAGCAATCAGCCCCAGCATTTT
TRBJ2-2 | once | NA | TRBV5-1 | CASKQGDGELFF | TGCGCCAGCAAACAGGGTGACGGGGAGCTGTTTTTT
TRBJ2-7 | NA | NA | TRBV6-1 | CASSGRDGHFSSYEQYF | TGTGCCAGCAGTGGCCGGGACGGACACTTCAGCTCCTACGAGCAGTACTTC
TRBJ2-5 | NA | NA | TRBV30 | CAWSRAGLQETQYF | TGTGCCTGGAGTAGGGCGGGTCTCCAAGAGACCCAGTACTTC
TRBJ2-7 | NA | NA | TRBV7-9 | CASSPGDDEATAYEQYF | TGTGCCAGCAGCCCGGGGGATGATGAAGCGACGGCCTACGAGCAGTACTTC
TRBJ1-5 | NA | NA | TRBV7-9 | CASSARGDEPQHF | TGTGCCAGCAGCGCCCGTGGGGACGAGCCCCAGCATTTT
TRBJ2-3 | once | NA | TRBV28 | CASSIQDIGFIDTQYF | TGTGCCAGCAGTATACAAGACATTGGGTTCATAGATACGCAGTATTTT
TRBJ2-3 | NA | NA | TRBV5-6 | CASSFFEGGSQPDTQYF | TGTGCCAGCAGCTTTTTCGAAGGGGGTTCCCAACCAGATACGCAGTATTTT
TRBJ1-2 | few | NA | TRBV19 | CASSGYGYTF | TGTGCCAGTAGTGGGTATGGCTACACCTTC
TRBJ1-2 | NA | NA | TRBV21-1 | CASSIVGPLEGSDYGYTF | TGTGCCAGCAGCATCGTGGGACCTTTGGAGGGGAGTGACTATGGCTACACCTTC
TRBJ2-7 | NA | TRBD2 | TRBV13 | CASSLRGGSPYEQYF | TGTGCCAGCAGCTTGCGGGGGGGGTCGCCCTACGAGCAGTACTTC
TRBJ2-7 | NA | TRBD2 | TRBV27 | CASSLSSSGGREQYF | TGTGCCAGCAGTTTATCGTCTAGCGGGGGACGCGAGCAGTACTTC
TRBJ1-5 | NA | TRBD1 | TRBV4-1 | CASSGGQGVGQPQHF | TGCGCCAGCAGCGGGGGACAGGGGGTAGGGCAGCCCCAGCATTTT
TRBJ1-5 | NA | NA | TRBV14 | CASSQDRGALCQPQHF | TGTGCCAGCAGCCAAGATCGGGGGGCCTTGTGTCAGCCCCAGCATTTT
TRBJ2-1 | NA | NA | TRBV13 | CASSPGNNEQFF | TGTGCCAGCAGCCCGGGGAACAATGAGCAGTTCTTC
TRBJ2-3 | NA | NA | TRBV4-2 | CASSQEGGGGTDTQYF | TGTGCCAGCAGCCAAGAAGGAGGGGGGGGAACAGATACGCAGTATTTT
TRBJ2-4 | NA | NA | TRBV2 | CASSEEGRHNIQYF | TGTGCCAGCAGTGAAGAGGGGAGGCACAACATTCAGTACTTC
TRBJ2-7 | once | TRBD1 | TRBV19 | CASSIGQDGAYEQYF | TGTGCCAGTAGTATTGGACAGGACGGAGCCTACGAGCAGTACTTC
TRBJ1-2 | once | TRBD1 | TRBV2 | CATHTPASGTDHGYTF | TGTGCCACCCACACCCCGGCGTCCGGGACAGACCATGGCTACACCTTC
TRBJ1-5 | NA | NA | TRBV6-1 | CASGGDQPQHF | TGTGCCAGTGGAGGGGATCAGCCCCAGCATTTT
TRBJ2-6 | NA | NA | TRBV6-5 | CASSYSFPSGANVLTF | TGTGCCAGCAGTTACTCTTTTCCCTCTGGGGCCAACGTCCTGACTTTC
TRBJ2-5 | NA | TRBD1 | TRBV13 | CASSLGGTGFETQYF | TGTGCCAGCAGCTTAGGTGGGACAGGGTTCGAGACCCAGTACTTC
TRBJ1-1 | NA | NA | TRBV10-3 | CAISDSGPQNTEAFF | TGTGCCATCAGTGATTCCGGACCGCAGAACACTGAAGCTTTCTTT
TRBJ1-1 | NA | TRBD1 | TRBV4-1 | CASSPWNRGKLNTEAFF | TGCGCCAGCAGCCCGTGGAACAGGGGGAAATTGAACACTGAAGCTTTCTTT
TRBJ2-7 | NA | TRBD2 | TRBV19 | CASSPSSGGYEQYF | TGTGCCAGTAGTCCCTCTAGCGGAGGCTACGAGCAGTACTTC
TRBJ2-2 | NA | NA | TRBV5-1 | CASSLGAGNTGELFF | TGCGCCAGCAGCTTGGGGGCCGGGAACACCGGGGAGCTGTTTTTT
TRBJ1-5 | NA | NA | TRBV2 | CASSELGNQPQHF | TGTGCCAGCAGTGAGTTGGGCAATCAGCCCCAGCATTTT
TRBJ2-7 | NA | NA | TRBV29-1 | CSVLAEYEQYF | TGCAGCGTTTTGGCAGAGTACGAGCAGTACTTC
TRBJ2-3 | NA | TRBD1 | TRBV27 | CASRPSRTGGADTQYF | TGTGCCAGCAGACCAAGCAGGACAGGGGGCGCAGATACGCAGTATTTT
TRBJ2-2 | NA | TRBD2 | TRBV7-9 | CASSPTRGSGRAAGELFF | TGTGCCAGCAGCCCAACCCGAGGCAGCGGGAGGGCCGCCGGGGAGCTGTTTTTT
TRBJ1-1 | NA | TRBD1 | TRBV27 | CASSSGTGGSMEAFF | TGTGCCAGCAGTTCCGGGACAGGGGGCAGTATGGAAGCTTTCTTT
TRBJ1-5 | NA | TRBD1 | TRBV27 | CASSLSGQGHQPQHF | TGTGCCAGCAGTTTATCGGGACAGGGGCATCAGCCCCAGCATTTT
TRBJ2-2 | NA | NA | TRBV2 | CASQPAYNTGELFF | TGTGCCAGCCAACCTGCCTATAACACCGGGGAGCTGTTTTTT
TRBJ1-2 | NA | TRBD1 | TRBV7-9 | CASSPIPGQAYSVYGYTF | TGTGCCAGCAGCCCCATCCCGGGACAGGCTTATTCGGTTTATGGCTACACCTTC
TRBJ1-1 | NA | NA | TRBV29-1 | CSAENTEAFF | TGCAGCGCCGAGAACACTGAAGCTTTCTTT
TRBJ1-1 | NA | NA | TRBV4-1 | CASSLPGGTEAFF | TGCGCCAGCAGCTTGCCGGGGGGCACTGAAGCTTTCTTT
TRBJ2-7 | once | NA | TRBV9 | CASSPLLGGYEQYF | TGTGCCAGCAGCCCTCTGTTGGGGGGCTACGAGCAGTACTTC
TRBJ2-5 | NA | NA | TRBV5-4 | CASSLAGGGETQYF | TGTGCCAGCAGCTTGGCCGGAGGGGGAGAGACCCAGTACTTC